These 15 T cell receptor beta chains originate from one sample sequenced in a study of T cell clonality in common variable immunodeficiency. Sequenced by immunoSEQ multiplex PCR; TCRdb stores in-frame clones only, minus some. Sampling found approximately 42,000 clones, none seen once. Material: peripheral blood mononuclear cells. The source of these receptors is a person aged 18-70 years in good health.

Ten or more counts support this clone. CDR3 DNA (partial): TGCAGCGTGGGTTGGGGCACTAATGAAAAA. Protein: CSVGWGTNEK. In full, the CDR3 reads CSVGWGTNEKLFF. The rearrangement uses TRBV29-1 and TRBJ1-4; possible D gene TRBD1, 5 bases. The sequence runs out 3 residues before the end of the CDR3; the remainder is reconstructed from the germline J gene. Between the trimmed V and J ends, which lost 6 bases and 2 bases, there was a span of 10 bases. The CDR3 has 13 amino acids. Germline V gives CDR1 SQVTM, CDR2 ANQGSEA.

This clone has ten or more counts. The CDR3 end is not reached by the read, which stops 3 residues before it; the germline J gene fills it in. The chain carries TRBV5-1 and TRBJ2-7; perhaps TRBD2 as D (6 bases). CDR1 and CDR2 from the germline V gene are SGHRS and YFSETQ. This CDR3 comprises 14 residues. The V gene lost 3 bases and the J gene lost 2 bases, with 12 bases spanning the gap. This chain's CDR3 is CASSSYSGAYEQYF. Incomplete CDR3 DNA: TGCGCCAGCAGCTCTTATAGCGGCGCCTACGAG.

This clone was picked up many times. The read ends 3 residues before the CDR3 terminus; that terminus is restored from the germline J gene. The rearrangement uses TRBV7-3 and TRBJ2-2, with D hard to call. V was trimmed by 6 bases and J by 1 base, leaving 6 bases between them. Germline lookup yields CDR1 SGHTA and CDR2 FQGTGA. The CDR3 totals 13 residues. CDR3 in amino acids: CASSSGNTGELFF. The sequenced part of the CDR3 DNA is TGTGCCAGCAGTAGTGGGAACACCGGGGAG.

The table lists this clone with many counts. The observed sequence ends 3 residues before the CDR3 terminus, with the missing tail filled in from the germline J gene. The chain employs TRBV20-1 and TRBJ1-5; D is unresolved. V dropped 4 bases and J dropped 2 bases, with 18 bases sitting between them. CDR3 length equals 16 residues. Per the germline V gene, CDR1 is DFQATT and CDR2 is SNEGSKA (reference sequence). The chain's CDR3 is CSATPISGSGNQPQHF. The DNA read from the CDR3 is TGCAGTGCTACCCCGATCTCGGGTTCAGGCAATCAGCCC.

Many counts were recorded for this clone. The CDR3 is cut off 3 residues early in the read; its end comes from the germline J gene. V is TRBV19 and J is TRBJ2-3, with D perhaps matching TRBD1 (6 bases). The CDR3 spans 15 residues. The germline V and J ends were trimmed by 6 bases and 4 bases, with 17 bases remaining between them. Germline V lookup: CDR1 LNHDA, CDR2 SQIVND (reference sequence). The CDR3 protein is CASRQGRWGADTQYF. The covered CDR3 bases are TGTGCCAGTAGACAGGGCAGGTGGGGCGCAGATACG.

This clone appeared many times. The read stops 3 residues short of the end of the CDR3; the missing end is completed from the germline J gene. This chain links TRBV18 with TRBJ2-3, with a weak D call TRBD1 (5 bases). Trimming pared 3 bases from V and 4 bases from J, leaving 8 bases between. The CDR3 sequence is 13 residues long. The germline V gene encodes CDR1 KGHSH and CDR2 LQKENI. The CDR3 bases that were read are TGTGCCAGCTCACCTCAGGGATCAGATACG. This codes for CASSPQGSDT. The entire CDR3 protein reads CASSPQGSDTQYF.

There are many counts of this clone. Coverage ceases 3 residues before the CDR3 finishes, and the germline J gene fills in the end. The V call is TRBV6-1, the J call TRBJ2-7, with a weak D call TRBD2 (7 bases). With 4 bases removed from V and 3 bases from J, the gap between germline ends came to 19 bases. Germline CDR1 MNHNS, CDR2 SASEGT. CDR3 length: 16 amino acids. The covered CDR3 bases are TGTGCCAGCAGTGTCGAGGGGGGGGTAATGGTCTACGAG. It translates to CASSVEGGVMVYE. The CDR3 in its entirety is CASSVEGGVMVYEQYF.

This clone was detected ten times or more. The read terminates 3 residues ahead of where the CDR3 ends, so the germline J gene completes it. The chain combines TRBV7-9 with TRBJ1-4; D unresolved. The ends were cut back, 5 bases at V and 0 bases at J, with 7 bases in the middle. The CDR3 loop spans 14 amino acids. The germline CDR1 and CDR2 sequences are SEHNR and FQNEAQ (reference sequence). The CDR3 region is CASSRGATNEKLFF. The sequenced CDR3 bases are TGTGCCAGCAGCCGGGGTGCAACTAATGAAAAA.

This clone was counted ten times or more. Read sequence stops 3 residues before the CDR3 end, and the germline J gene provides the missing end. The J gene is TRBJ1-5, the V gene TRBV20-1; unclear D gene. The V end was cut by 6 bases, the J end by 2 bases, with 14 bases between. The CDR3 is 14 amino acids. CDR1 and CDR2 (germline): DFQATT, SNEGSKA (reference sequence). Incomplete CDR3 DNA: TGCAGTGCCACTCCCACCCGTGGCAATCAGCCC. This codes for CSATPTRGNQP. The whole CDR3 region reads CSATPTRGNQPQHF.

In this sample, this clone turned up many times. The CDR3 end falls 3 residues outside the read, so it is completed with the germline J gene. J is TRBJ1-4 and V is TRBV19, with D unresolved. V lost 5 bases, J lost 8 bases, and 15 bases lay in between. Germline V gene data show CDR1 as LNHDA and CDR2 as SQIVND (reference sequence). The CDR3 contains 14 residues. The CDR3 sequence: CASSFGVMNEKLFF. CDR3 DNA, as far as it was read: TGTGCCAGTAGTTTCGGGGTCATGAACGAAAAA.

This clone was seen ten or more times. The read comes to an end 3 residues before the CDR3 does, leaving the germline J gene to fill in the end. V and J are TRBV15 and TRBJ2-3, with a weak D call TRBD1 (6 bases). The germline gives CDR1 LNHNV, CDR2 YYDKDF (reference sequence). V was trimmed by 5 bases and J by 2 bases, leaving 8 bases between them. There are 13 residues in the CDR3. The CDR3: CATSGTSTDTQYF. The covered CDR3 bases are TGTGCCACCAGCGGGACATCCACAGATACG.

This clone has at least ten counts. Sequencing ends 3 residues short of the CDR3 end; the germline J gene provides the rest. The chain carries TRBV11-2 and TRBJ2-2; 10 bases agree with TRBD2. The junction had 4 bases not matched to a gene; V was cut back by 2 bases and J by 7 bases. The CDR3 length is 15 residues. The germline gives CDR1 SGHAT, CDR2 FQNNGV. The sequenced CDR3 bases are TGTGCCAGCAGCTTACAACTAGCGGGAAACGGGGAG. Protein sequence: CASSLQLAGNGE. The whole CDR3 sequence is CASSLQLAGNGELFF.

This clone was detected ten times or more. The sequenced fragment ends 3 residues before the CDR3 boundary, so the rest is inferred from the germline J gene. The chain has TRBV6-4 and TRBJ2-1; 7 bases agree with TRBD2. CDR3 length equals 15 residues. Germline CDR1 MRHNA, CDR2 SNTAGT. Trimming at V came to 2 bases and at J to 9 bases, leaving 10 bases not matched to a gene. The CDR3 DNA, read in part, is TGTGCCAGCAGTGACGGGAGGACTAGTTTCGGTGAG. This sequence encodes CASSDGRTSFGE. The whole CDR3 reads CASSDGRTSFGEQFF.

This clone was recorded at least ten times. The CDR3 end is not reached by the read, which stops 3 residues before it; the germline J gene fills it in. The rearrangement links TRBV2 to TRBJ2-1; TRBD2 matches at 10 bases. CDR1 SNHLY and CDR2 FYNNEI come from the germline V gene. V lost 6 bases, J lost 6 bases, and 5 bases stayed unmatched. This CDR3 has 14 amino acids. The sequenced CDR3 bases are TGTGCCAGCAGAAGGCTAGCGGGGGTCAATGAG. Its protein is CASRRLAGVNE. The entire CDR3 protein is CASRRLAGVNEQFF.

There are many counts of this clone. Incomplete CDR3 DNA: TGTGCCAGCAGCTTAAGTGGACTAGCGGGCACAGATACG. Residues: CASSLSGLAGTDT. The full CDR3 is CASSLSGLAGTDTQYF. V is TRBV7-3 and J is TRBJ2-3, with 10 bases lining up with TRBD2. The read finishes 3 residues shy of the CDR3 end, and the germline J gene is used to complete it. Per germline, CDR1 SGHTA and CDR2 FQGTGA. V trimming: 1 base; J trimming: 1 base; junction bases outside the gene matches: 2. This CDR3 region has 16 residues.